A single sample is the source of the 29 T cell receptor beta chains below, sequenced in a study of shared clonotypes between healthy human individuals. Clones were sequenced by immunoSEQ multiplex PCR, and TCRdb holds only the in-frame ones, with some missing. The top ten hold 0.36% of the sample, which has around 2.5 million clones, over 85% seen once. Specimen: naive CD4+ T cells from PBMCs. The subset was: CD45RA+ positively selected. These receptors originate from a man younger than 30 in good health. Some clones in this sample may be carry-over from other donors' samples.

As for this clone: The same CDR3 also results from other DNA sequences found in this sample. The chain uses TRBV5-1 and TRBJ1-1; maybe TRBD1 (5 bases). CDR3 length equals 14 residues. Per the germline V gene, CDR1 is SGHRS and CDR2 is YFSETQ. Between the trimmed V and J ends, which lost 0 bases and 4 bases, there was a span of 10 bases. CDR3 sequence (DNA): TGCGCCAGCAGCTTGGCGGTGGGGGGCACTGAAGCTTTCTTT. Translation gives CASSLAVGGTEAFF.

This sequence joins TRBV7-9 and TRBJ1-2; D ambiguous. Trimming stripped 5 bases from V and 4 bases from J, with 17 bases between. Per germline, CDR1 SEHNR and CDR2 FQNEAQ (reference sequence). The CDR3 spans 15 residues. CDR3 amino acids: CASSLERHSAYGYTF. The CDR3 nucleotides are TGTGCCAGCAGCCTCGAGAGACACTCTGCCTATGGCTACACCTTC. The full variable domain, completed using reference TRBV7-9 and TRBJ1-2, is DTGVSQNPRHKITKRGQNVTFRCDPISEHNRLYWYRQTLGQGPEFLTYFQNEAQLEKSRLLSDRFSAERPKGSFSTLEIQRTEQGDSAMYLCASSLERHSAYGYTFGSGTRLTVV.

The chain carries TRBV4-1 and TRBJ2-4, with D hard to call. With 3 bases removed from V and 4 bases from J, the gap between germline ends came to 13 bases. The CDR3 is 15 amino acids. CDR1 and CDR2 from the germline V gene are MGHRA and YSYEKL. The CDR3 loop reads CASSHPGPEKNIQYF. The DNA of the CDR3 is TGCGCCAGCAGCCATCCCGGGCCCGAGAAAAACATTCAGTACTTC.

The chain links TRBV7-3 to TRBJ2-6; TRBD1 agrees at 8 bases. The CDR3 extends over 16 amino acids. V was clipped by 5 bases and J by 1 base; unmatched bases: 4. The germline V gene encodes CDR1 SGHTA and CDR2 FQGTGA. CDR3 bases: TGTGCCAGCAGCCGGACAGGGAATTCTGGGGCCAACGTCCTGACTTTC. Its translation is CASSRTGNSGANVLTF.

The rearrangement joins TRBV5-1 to TRBJ2-2; D gene unclear. The germline gives CDR1 SGHRS, CDR2 YFSETQ. V lost 5 bases, J lost 3 bases, and 11 bases lay in between. The CDR3 runs to 14 residues. CDR3 residues: CASRLTVYTGELFF. The CDR3 region has the DNA TGCGCCAGCAGACTAACCGTGTACACCGGGGAGCTGTTTTTT. The whole variable domain, remainder taken from reference TRBV5-1 and TRBJ2-2, is KAGVTQTPRYLIKTRGQQVTLSCSPISGHRSVSWYQQTPGQGLQFLFEYFSETQRNKGNFPGRFSGRQFSNSRSEMNVSTLELGDSALYLCASRLTVYTGELFFGEGSRLTVL.

V gene TRBV15 combines with J gene TRBJ1-4; D uncertain. The CDR3 totals 15 residues. Trimming shortened V by 5 bases and J by 4 bases, and 14 bases separated the two germline ends. Germline V gene sequence: CDR1 LNHNV, CDR2 YYDKDF (reference sequence). The CDR3 region is CATSSLRTDNEKLFF. DNA for the CDR3: TGTGCCACCAGCTCCCTTCGGACGGATAATGAAAAACTGTTTTTT.

The chain is built from TRBV27 and TRBJ2-7; 7 positions match TRBD2. The germline CDR1 and CDR2 sequences are MNHEY and SMNVEV (reference sequence). J gave up 4 bases and V 6 bases, and 3 bases lay outside the gene matches. The CDR3 runs 12 residues. CDR3 in DNA: TGTGCCAGCAGCTGGGGGGGGTACGAGCAGTACTTC. Residues: CASSWGGYEQYF.

V gene TRBV10-3 combines with J gene TRBJ2-7; the D gene is possibly TRBD1 (7 bases). The ends were cut back, 11 bases at V and 4 bases at J, with 21 bases in the middle. The CDR3 loop spans 14 amino acids. Germline V gene lookup returns CDR1 ENHRY and CDR2 SYGVKD. The CDR3 protein is CASRRDRIPYEQYF. CDR3 sequence (DNA): TGTGCCTCCCGGCGGGACAGAATTCCTTACGAGCAGTACTTC.

The chain has TRBV7-9 and TRBJ1-1; a weak D match, TRBD1 (5 bases). V was pared by 1 base and J by 4 bases, with 10 bases between. CDR1 is SEHNR and CDR2 is FQNEAQ in the germline V gene (reference sequence). This CDR3 comprises 14 residues. The DNA for the CDR3 is TGTGCCAGCAGCTTAGTCGGGGGGGTCACTGAAGCTTTCTTT. It yields the protein CASSLVGGVTEAFF. Looking up the rest from reference TRBV7-9 and TRBJ1-1 gives the full variable domain: DTGVSQNPRHKITKRGQNVTFRCDPISEHNRLYWYRQTLGQGPEFLTYFQNEAQLEKSRLLSDRFSAERPKGSFSTLEIQRTEQGDSAMYLCASSLVGGVTEAFFGQGTRLTVV.

The rearrangement joins TRBV5-1 to TRBJ1-1; the match to TRBD1 covers 7 bases. V dropped 0 bases and J dropped 0; count of bases not matched to a gene: 8. CDR1 is SGHRS, CDR2 YFSETQ, per germline. The CDR3 loop spans 17 amino acids. This chain's CDR3 is CASSLVRDSDMNTEAFF. CDR3 nucleotide sequence: TGCGCCAGCAGCTTGGTCCGGGACAGCGATATGAACACTGAAGCTTTCTTT.

This rearrangement joins TRBV4-1 to TRBJ2-2; 10 positions agree with TRBD2. This CDR3 has 17 amino acids. Trimming at V came to 3 bases and at J to 4 bases, leaving 8 bases not matched to a gene. CDR1 and CDR2 (germline): MGHRA, YSYEKL. CDR3 sequence reads: CASSQSPGLASTGELFF. CDR3 nucleotide sequence: TGCGCCAGCAGCCAGTCCCCGGGACTAGCGAGCACCGGGGAGCTGTTTTTT.

This chain joins TRBV29-1 and TRBJ1-1; unclear D gene. Deletions cut 3 bases from V and 1 base from J, with 9 bases between. CDR1 and CDR2 (germline): SQVTM, ANQGSEA. This CDR3 is built from 13 residues. DNA for the CDR3: TGCAGCGTTGAGGTCATCAGGAACACTGAAGCTTTCTTT. This encodes CSVEVIRNTEAFF.

This sequence joins TRBV10-2 and TRBJ2-7, with a weak D call TRBD2 (6 bases). Trimming stripped 6 bases from V and 3 bases from J, with 24 bases between. There are 17 residues in the CDR3. The germline V gene has CDR1 WSHSY and CDR2 SAAADI. The CDR3 DNA is TGCGCCAGCAGGGAGGATCCCCGGGTGGGGAGGTTCTACGAGCAGTACTTC. Its translation is CASREDPRVGRFYEQYF.

The genes are TRBV2 and TRBJ1-1; 8 bases fit TRBD1. The CDR3 runs 14 residues. V lost 6 bases, J lost 2 bases, and 5 bases stayed unmatched. The germline V gene has CDR1 SNHLY and CDR2 FYNNEI. The CDR3 loop reads CASRPGQANTEAFF. For the CDR3, the DNA is TGTGCCAGCAGACCGGGACAGGCTAACACTGAAGCTTTCTTT.

The V gene is TRBV15, the J gene TRBJ1-1, with D maybe TRBD1 (5 bases). The germline gives CDR1 LNHNV, CDR2 YYDKDF (reference sequence). V lost 1 base and J 3 bases, leaving 15 bases between the germline ends. The CDR3 runs to 16 residues. The CDR3 DNA reads as TGTGCCACCAGCAGAGGAAAATTGGACATCTACACTGAAGCTTTCTTT. Amino acids: CATSRGKLDIYTEAFF.

The chain carries TRBV6-6 and TRBJ2-2, with 8 bases identical to TRBD1. V gave up 4 bases and J gave up 2 bases; unmatched junction bases: 3. CDR3 length equals 15 residues. Germline V gene sequence: CDR1 MNHNY, CDR2 SVGAGI (reference sequence). The CDR3 loop is CASSWDRQNTGELFF. The DNA for the CDR3 is TGTGCCAGCAGTTGGGACAGGCAAAACACCGGGGAGCTGTTTTTT.

The count of this clone is one. The V and J genes are TRBV18 and TRBJ2-1, with no clear D. The CDR3 totals 13 residues. V lost 4 bases, J lost 7 bases, and 11 bases lay in between. Germline CDR1 reads KGHSH; CDR2 reads LQKENI. The CDR3 region has the DNA TGTGCCAGCTCACTAACCACATGGAATGAGCAGTTCTTC. It translates to CASSLTTWNEQFF.

V gene TRBV5-4 combines with J gene TRBJ2-7, with a possible D match to TRBD1 (6 bases). The CDR3 consists of 14 residues. Germline assignment: CDR1 SGHNT and CDR2 YYREEE (reference sequence). V shed 4 bases and J shed 2 bases, with 13 bases lying between them. The CDR3 loop is CASSLRTATYEQYF. In nucleotides, the CDR3 is TGTGCCAGCAGCCTGCGGACAGCCACCTACGAGCAGTACTTC.

This sequence joins TRBV28 and TRBJ2-2; unclear D gene. Trimming shortened V by 7 bases and J by 1 base, and 16 bases separated the two germline ends. The CDR3 loop spans 16 amino acids. Germline V gene lookup returns CDR1 MDHEN and CDR2 SYDVKM. CDR3 sequence reads: CASIPLADLNTGELFF. The CDR3 DNA reads TGTGCCAGCATCCCCCTCGCTGACTTGAACACCGGGGAGCTGTTTTTT.

In this sample, this clone turned up once. The chain carries TRBV28 and TRBJ2-7, with a tentative D call TRBD2 (6 bases). The CDR3 is 13 amino acids. Trimming shortened V by 5 bases and J by 3 bases, and 11 bases separated the two germline ends. The germline gives CDR1 MDHEN, CDR2 SYDVKM. The DNA for the CDR3 is TGTGCCAGCAGTCGACTAGGAAACTACGAGCAGTACTTC. It codes for CASSRLGNYEQYF.

The DNA for the CDR3 is TGTGCCAGCAGTCTGCCTCGGGGCGGGGCTAACAATGAGCAGTTCTTC. Residues: CASSLPRGGANNEQFF. The chain has TRBV6-6 and TRBJ2-1, with D possibly matching TRBD2 (6 bases). The germline gives CDR1 MNHNY, CDR2 SVGAGI (reference sequence). The CDR3 spans 16 residues. Trimming stripped 5 bases from V and 5 bases from J, with 19 bases between.

V and J are TRBV18 and TRBJ2-1; a possible D gene is TRBD1 (6 bases). The CDR3 length is 16 residues. The V end was cut by 6 bases, the J end by 7 bases, with 22 bases between. Germline V lookup: CDR1 KGHSH, CDR2 LQKENI. The CDR3 DNA reads TGTGCCAGCTCGCTTAACCGGGACAAGATCGGGAATGAGCAGTTCTTC. Amino acids: CASSLNRDKIGNEQFF. Full variable domain (remainder filled in from reference TRBV18 and TRBJ2-1): NAGVMQNPRHLVRRRGQEARLRCSPMKGHSHVYWYRQLPEEGLKFMVYLQKENIIDESGMPKERFSAEFPKEGPSILRIQQVVRGDSAAYFCASSLNRDKIGNEQFFGPGTRLTVL.

This rearrangement joins TRBV4-1 to TRBJ2-1; 11 positions match TRBD2. The CDR3 loop spans 18 amino acids. CDR1 and CDR2 (germline): MGHRA, YSYEKL. V was clipped by 2 bases and J by 3 bases; unmatched bases: 9. The CDR3 region has the DNA TGCGCCAGCAGCCAATTTGCCGGACTAGCGGGTGACTACAATGAGCAGTTCTTC. This gives the protein CASSQFAGLAGDYNEQFF.

The chain recombines TRBV5-1 with TRBJ2-7, with unresolved D. Germline assignment: CDR1 SGHRS and CDR2 YFSETQ. Trimming left V 0 bases short and J 0 bases short, with 10 bases between. This CDR3 spans 15 amino acids. The CDR3 is CASSLAPQDSYEQYF. The DNA for the CDR3 is TGCGCCAGCAGCTTGGCTCCCCAGGACTCCTACGAGCAGTACTTC. Full variable domain (rest looked up from reference TRBV5-1 and TRBJ2-7): KAGVTQTPRYLIKTRGQQVTLSCSPISGHRSVSWYQQTPGQGLQFLFEYFSETQRNKGNFPGRFSGRQFSNSRSEMNVSTLELGDSALYLCASSLAPQDSYEQYFGPGTRLTVT.

This rearrangement joins TRBV5-5 to TRBJ1-3; D is perhaps TRBD1 (6 bases). Germline-derived CDR1 and CDR2 are SGHKS and YYEKEE (reference sequence). This CDR3 contains 17 residues. V was pared by 0 bases and J by 1 base, with 14 bases between. CDR3 in DNA: TGTGCCAGCAGCTTGGCTCCGTTGGGGGCTTCTGGAAACACCATATATTTT. It codes for CASSLAPLGASGNTIYF. The entire variable domain, with the rest obtained from reference TRBV5-5 and TRBJ1-3, is as follows: DAGVTQSPTHLIKTRGQQVTLRCSPISGHKSVSWYQQVLGQGPQFIFQYYEKEERGRGNFPDRFSARQFPNYSSELNVNALLLGDSALYLCASSLAPLGASGNTIYFGEGSWLTVV.

J is TRBJ1-5 and V is TRBV6-6; maybe TRBD1 (5 bases). CDR1 and CDR2 from the germline V gene are MNHNY and SVGAGI (reference sequence). V gave up 5 bases and J gave up 6 bases, with 14 bases separating them. The CDR3 is 14 amino acids. CDR3 protein: CASSRASRAQPQHF. The CDR3 nucleotides read TGTGCCAGCAGTCGGGCCAGCAGGGCTCAGCCCCAGCATTTT.

The chain carries TRBV11-2 and TRBJ2-3; TRBD1 agrees at 9 bases. CDR1 is SGHAT and CDR2 is FQNNGV in the germline V gene. With V trimmed by 3 bases and J by 4 bases, 5 bases remained unmatched. There are 15 residues in the CDR3. Here the CDR3 reads CASSFLTGGADTQYF. DNA of the CDR3: TGTGCCAGCAGCTTTTTAACAGGGGGCGCAGATACGCAGTATTTT.

A single count supports this clone. The genes are TRBV30 and TRBJ1-1; D is perhaps TRBD1 (5 bases). Per the germline V gene, CDR1 is GTSNPN and CDR2 is SVGIG (reference sequence). V was clipped by 3 bases and J by 9 bases, with 14 bases between them. This CDR3 comprises 12 residues. The CDR3 region is CAWRYRGGKAFF. The CDR3 nucleotides read TGTGCCTGGAGGTATCGTGGGGGGAAAGCTTTCTTT.

This clone occurred once. This chain uses TRBV7-2 with TRBJ2-2, with 7 bases that match TRBD1. CDR3 size: 16 residues. Germline trimming cut 1 base from V and 3 bases from J; bases unmatched to any gene: 5. Germline-derived CDR1 and CDR2 are SGHTA and FQGNSA. The CDR3 region is CASSLVPTGDTGELFF. The CDR3 region has the DNA TGTGCCAGCAGCTTAGTGCCTACAGGGGACACCGGGGAGCTGTTTTTT.